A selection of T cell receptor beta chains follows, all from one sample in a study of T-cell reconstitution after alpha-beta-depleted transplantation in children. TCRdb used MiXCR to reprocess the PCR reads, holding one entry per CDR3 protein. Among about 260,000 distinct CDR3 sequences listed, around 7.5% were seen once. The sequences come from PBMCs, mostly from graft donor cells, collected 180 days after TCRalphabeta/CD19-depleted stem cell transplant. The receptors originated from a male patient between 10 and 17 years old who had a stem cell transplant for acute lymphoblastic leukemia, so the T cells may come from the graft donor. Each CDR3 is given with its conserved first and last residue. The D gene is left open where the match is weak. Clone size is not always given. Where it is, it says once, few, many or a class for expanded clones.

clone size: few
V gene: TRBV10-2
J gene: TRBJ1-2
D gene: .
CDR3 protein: CASSGNLGHYGYTF
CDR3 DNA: TGCGCCAGCTCCGGGAACCTAGGGCACTATGGCTACACCTTC

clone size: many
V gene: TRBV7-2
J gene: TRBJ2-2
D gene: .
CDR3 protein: CASSPPGHSTGELFF
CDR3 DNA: TGTGCCAGCAGCCCCCCCGGACACAGCACCGGGGAGCTGTTTTTT

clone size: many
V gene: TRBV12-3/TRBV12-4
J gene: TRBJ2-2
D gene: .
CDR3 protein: CASSLIGELFF
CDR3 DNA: TGTGCCAGCAGTCTTATTGGGGAGCTGTTTTTT

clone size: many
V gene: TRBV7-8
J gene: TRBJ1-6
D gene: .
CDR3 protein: CASSLRGIDSPLHF
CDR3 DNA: TGTGCCAGCAGCTTAAGGGGAATTGATTCACCCCTCCACTTT

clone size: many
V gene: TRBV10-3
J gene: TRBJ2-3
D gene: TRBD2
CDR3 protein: CAILSGTSGRGDTQYF
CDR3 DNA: TGTGCCATCTTAAGCGGGACTAGCGGGAGAGGTGATACGCAGTATTTT

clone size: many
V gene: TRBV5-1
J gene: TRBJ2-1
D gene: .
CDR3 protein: CASSLASATYNEQFF
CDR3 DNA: TGCGCCAGCAGCTTGGCCTCGGCTACCTACAATGAGCAGTTCTTC

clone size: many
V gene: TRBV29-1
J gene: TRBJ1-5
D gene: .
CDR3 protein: CSVQGERQPQHF
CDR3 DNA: TGCAGCGTCCAGGGTGAAAGGCAGCCCCAGCATTTT

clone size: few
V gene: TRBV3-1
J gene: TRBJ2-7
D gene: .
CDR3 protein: CASSHPAAGQPYEQYF
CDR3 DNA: TGTGCCAGCAGCCACCCCGCGGCGGGACAGCCCTACGAGCAGTACTTC

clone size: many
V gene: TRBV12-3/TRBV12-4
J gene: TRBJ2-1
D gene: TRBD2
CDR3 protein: CASTQGRAGSYNEQFF
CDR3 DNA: TGTGCCAGCACCCAAGGGAGGGCTGGTTCCTACAATGAGCAGTTCTTC

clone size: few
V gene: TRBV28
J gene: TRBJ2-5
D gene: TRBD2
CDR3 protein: CASSYPGLAGGLYF
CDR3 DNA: TGTGCCAGCAGTTACCCGGGACTAGCGGGAGGGTTGTACTTC

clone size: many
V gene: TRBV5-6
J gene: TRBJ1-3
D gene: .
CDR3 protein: CASSLGGSSGNTIYF
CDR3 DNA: TGTGCCAGCAGCTTGGGAGGCAGCTCTGGAAACACCATATATTTT

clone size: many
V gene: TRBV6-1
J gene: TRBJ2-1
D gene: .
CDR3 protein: CASSERPLSYNEQFF
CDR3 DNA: TGTGCCAGCAGTGAGCGGCCCCTCTCCTACAATGAGCAGTTCTTC

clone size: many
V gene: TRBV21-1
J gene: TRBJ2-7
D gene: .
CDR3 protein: CASSPRGQGKGREQYF
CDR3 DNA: TGTGCCAGCTCCCCTCGGGGGCAGGGGAAAGGAAGAGAGCAGTACTTC

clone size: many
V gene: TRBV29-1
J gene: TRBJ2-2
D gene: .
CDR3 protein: CSVAEPNTGELFF
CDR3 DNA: TGCAGCGTTGCCGAACCGAACACCGGGGAGCTGTTTTTT

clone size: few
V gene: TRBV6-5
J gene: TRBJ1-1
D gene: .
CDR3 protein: CASSYLQGGTEAFF
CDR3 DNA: TGTGCCAGCAGTTACTTACAGGGTGGAACTGAAGCTTTCTTT

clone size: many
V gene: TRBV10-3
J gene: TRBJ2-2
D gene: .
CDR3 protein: CAISESRGANTGELFF
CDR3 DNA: TGTGCCATCAGTGAGTCGAGGGGGGCAAACACCGGGGAGCTGTTTTTT

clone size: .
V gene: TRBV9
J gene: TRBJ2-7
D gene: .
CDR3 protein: CASSVALGTNYEQYF
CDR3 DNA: TGTGCCAGCAGCGTAGCTTTAGGGACAAACTACGAGCAGTACTTC

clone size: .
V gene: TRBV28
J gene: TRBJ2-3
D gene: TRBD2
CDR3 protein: CASRQSGMHTDTQYF
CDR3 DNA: TGTGCCAGCAGACAGAGCGGGATGCACACAGATACGCAGTATTTT

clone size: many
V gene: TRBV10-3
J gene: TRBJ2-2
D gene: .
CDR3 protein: CASEDVRFANTGELFF
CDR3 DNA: TGTGCCAGCGAAGATGTACGCTTCGCGAACACCGGGGAGCTGTTTTTT

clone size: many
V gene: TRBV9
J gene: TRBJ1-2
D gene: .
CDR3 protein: CASSVVPGGPNYGYTF
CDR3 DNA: TGTGCCAGCAGCGTAGTTCCGGGGGGGCCTAACTATGGCTACACCTTC

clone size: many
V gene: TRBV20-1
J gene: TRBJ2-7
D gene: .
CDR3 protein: CSANEQYF
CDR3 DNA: TGCAGTGCTAACGAGCAGTACTTC

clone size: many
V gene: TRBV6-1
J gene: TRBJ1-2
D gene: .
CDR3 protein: CASSASPPGLNYGYTF
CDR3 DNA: TGTGCCAGCAGTGCCTCCCCGCCGGGACTTAACTATGGCTACACCTTC

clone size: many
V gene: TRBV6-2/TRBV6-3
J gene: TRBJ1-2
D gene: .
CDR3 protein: CASSYSTINYGYTF
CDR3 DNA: TGTGCCAGCAGCTACTCCACTATCAACTATGGCTACACCTTC

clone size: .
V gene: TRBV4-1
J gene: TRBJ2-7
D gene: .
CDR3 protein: CASSQPSSRAYEQYF
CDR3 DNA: TGCGCCAGCAGCCAACCATCCTCCAGGGCCTACGAGCAGTACTTC

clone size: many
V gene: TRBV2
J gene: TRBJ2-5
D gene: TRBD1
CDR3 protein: CASTWLGGIETQYF
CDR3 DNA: TGTGCCAGCACCTGGCTAGGGGGCATAGAGACCCAGTACTTC

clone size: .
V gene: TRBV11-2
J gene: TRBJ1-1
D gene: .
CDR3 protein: CASSLRPDSLNTEAFF
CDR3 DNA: TGTGCCAGCAGCTTAAGGCCTGACAGTCTTAACACTGAAGCTTTCTTT

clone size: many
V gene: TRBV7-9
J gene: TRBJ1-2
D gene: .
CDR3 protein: CASSPEGGTRYGYTF
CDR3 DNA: TGTGCCAGCAGCCCTGAGGGGGGGACTCGCTATGGCTACACCTTC

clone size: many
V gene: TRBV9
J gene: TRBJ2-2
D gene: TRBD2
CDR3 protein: CASSVVTETLAGVHTGELFF
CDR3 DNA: TGTGCCAGCAGCGTAGTAACCGAGACCCTAGCGGGAGTCCATACCGGGGAGCTGTTTTTT

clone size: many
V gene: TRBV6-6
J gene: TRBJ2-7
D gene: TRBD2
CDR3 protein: CASKPGLEYEQYF
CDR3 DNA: TGTGCCAGCAAACCGGGACTAGAGTACGAGCAGTACTTC

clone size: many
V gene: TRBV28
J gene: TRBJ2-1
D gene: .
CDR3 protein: CASSFVFWGRGYNEQFF
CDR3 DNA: TGTGCCAGCAGTTTCGTCTTCTGGGGGCGAGGGTACAATGAGCAGTTCTTC

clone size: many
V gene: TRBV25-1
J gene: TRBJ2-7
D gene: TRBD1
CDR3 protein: CASSASGTAYEQYF
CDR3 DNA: TGTGCCAGCAGTGCGTCCGGGACAGCCTACGAGCAGTACTTC

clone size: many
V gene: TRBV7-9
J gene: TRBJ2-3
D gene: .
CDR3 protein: CASSPRAPDTQYF
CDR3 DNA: TGTGCCAGCAGCCCCAGGGCCCCAGATACGCAGTATTTT

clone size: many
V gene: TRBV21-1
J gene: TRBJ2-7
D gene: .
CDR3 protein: CASSKWSFSLYDEQYF
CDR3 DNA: TGTGCCAGCAGCAAATGGAGCTTCTCCCTATATGACGAGCAGTACTTC

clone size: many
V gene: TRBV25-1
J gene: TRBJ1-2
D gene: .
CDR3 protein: CASSESRLDGYTF
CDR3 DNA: TGTGCCAGCAGTGAATCCCGGTTAGATGGCTACACCTTC

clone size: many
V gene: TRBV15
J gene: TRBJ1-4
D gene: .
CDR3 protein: CATRRGQGEKLFF
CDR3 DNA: TGTGCCACCCGGAGAGGCCAGGGCGAAAAACTGTTTTTT

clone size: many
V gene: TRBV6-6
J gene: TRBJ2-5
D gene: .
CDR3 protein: CASSLSGLETQYF
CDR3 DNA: TGTGCCAGCAGCCTATCAGGGTTGGAGACCCAGTACTTC

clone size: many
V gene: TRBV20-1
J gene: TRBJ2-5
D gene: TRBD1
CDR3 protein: CSASPRRGQGETQYF
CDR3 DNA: TGCAGTGCTAGCCCCCGCAGGGGGCAGGGGGAGACCCAGTACTTC

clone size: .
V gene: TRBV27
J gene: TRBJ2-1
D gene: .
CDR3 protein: CASSLSAKSVGFSYNEQFF
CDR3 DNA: TGTGCCAGCAGTTTATCTGCTAAATCCGTGGGGTTCTCCTACAATGAGCAGTTCTTC

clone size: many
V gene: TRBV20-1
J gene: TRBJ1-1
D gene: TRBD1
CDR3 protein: CSANPDRDTEAFF
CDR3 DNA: TGCAGTGCTAACCCGGACAGGGACACTGAAGCTTTCTTT

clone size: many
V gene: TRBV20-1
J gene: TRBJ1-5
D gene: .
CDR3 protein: CSALGSNQPQHF
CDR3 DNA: TGCAGTGCTCTGGGGTCAAATCAGCCCCAGCATTTT

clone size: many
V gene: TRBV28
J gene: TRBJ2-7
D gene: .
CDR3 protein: CASSSTGIPYEQYF
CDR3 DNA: TGTGCCAGCAGTTCTACAGGGATTCCCTACGAGCAGTACTTC

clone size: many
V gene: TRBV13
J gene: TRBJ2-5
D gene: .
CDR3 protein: CASSLEEPSQETQYF
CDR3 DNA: TGTGCCAGCAGCTTAGAGGAGCCAAGCCAAGAGACCCAGTACTTC

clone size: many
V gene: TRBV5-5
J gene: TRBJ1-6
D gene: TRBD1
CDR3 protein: CASSFRQGSSPLHF
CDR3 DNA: TGTGCCAGCAGCTTTCGACAGGGGAGTTCACCCCTCCACTTT

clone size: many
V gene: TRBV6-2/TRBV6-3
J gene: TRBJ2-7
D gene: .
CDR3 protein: CASVIGAPFSYEQYF
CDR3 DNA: TGTGCCAGCGTGATTGGTGCCCCCTTCTCCTACGAGCAGTACTTC

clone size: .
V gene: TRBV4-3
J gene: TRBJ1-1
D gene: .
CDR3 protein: CASSQGLGATEAFF
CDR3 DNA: TGCGCCAGCAGCCAAGGTCTAGGGGCCACTGAAGCTTTCTTT

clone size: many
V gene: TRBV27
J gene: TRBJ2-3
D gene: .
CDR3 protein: CASSTTTDTQYF
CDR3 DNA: TGTGCCAGCAGTACCACCACAGATACGCAGTATTTT

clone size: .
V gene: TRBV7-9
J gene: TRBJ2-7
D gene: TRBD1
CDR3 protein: CASSAGQGLYEQYF
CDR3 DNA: TGTGCCAGCAGCGCGGGACAGGGACTTTACGAGCAGTACTTC

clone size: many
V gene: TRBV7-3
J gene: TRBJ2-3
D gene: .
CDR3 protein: CASSLKSGGADTDTQYF
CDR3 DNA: TGTGCCAGCAGCTTAAAATCGGGCGGGGCCGATACAGATACGCAGTATTTT

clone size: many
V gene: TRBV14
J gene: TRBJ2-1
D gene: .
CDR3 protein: CASSTTRGNEQFF
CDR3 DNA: TGTGCCAGCAGCACGACTAGGGGCAATGAGCAGTTCTTC